This TCR beta chain stems from a study of cytomegalovirus exposure and HLA in healthy donors. Overall study results and limits: Altogether, 150 to 200 TCR beta chains were recorded as cytomegalovirus-associated. Later work found most CMV-associated TCR beta chains apparently HLA-restricted.

The PCR was carried out with 60 Vbeta primers and 13 Jbeta primers. Here immunoSEQ multiplex PCR was the method, and the copy in TCRdb shows in-frame clones only, minus some. The repertoire holds 150,000 to 200,000 clones, with about 81% as singletons. The donors comprised healthy bone marrow donors. Germline loops: CDR1 LGHNA, CDR2 YNFKEQ. The CDR3 extends over 18 amino acids. V gave up 0 bases and J gave up 2 bases; unmatched junction bases: 8. Regarding this clone: What it binds is not known.

The gene calls are TRBV4-2 and TRBJ2-5; 11 bases align to TRBD2. The receptor was isolated from a man younger than 35 in good health and CMV-seronegative. Source material: PBMCs. The CDR3 region has the DNA TGTGCCAGCAGCCAAGATGTAGCGGGAGGGGCTCAGCAAGAGACCCAGTACTTC. It codes for CASSQDVAGGAQQETQYF.